The clone carrying this TCR beta chain occurred a few times. The antigen is not known. This specimen belongs to a study of T-cell memory formation after mild COVID-19. Findings and caveats of the study: Unconfirmed was the SARS-CoV-2 specificity of second-wave clones that peaked on day 37.

Trimming took 3 bases from V and 3 from J; bases not matched to a gene: 3. Germline values: CDR1 SGHVS, CDR2 FQNEAQ. CDR3 length equals 15 residues. TCRdb reprocessed the 5' RACE reads with MiXCR, giving one entry per CDR3 protein. The repertoire holds some 110,000 distinct CDR3 sequences, about 17% seen once, with around 28% in the top ten. This clonotype originated in an adult woman who had mild COVID-19 (a few samples of this study predate the infection). Cell type and time point are not known. The sample consisted of PBMCs or a T cell subset sorted from them (not recorded which). This sequence joins TRBV7-8 and TRBJ2-1, with TRBD2 identical over 9 bases. The DNA of the CDR3 is TGTGCCAGCAGCTTCAGCGGGGGGCGCTACAATGAGCAGTTCTTC. Amino acids: CASSFSGGRYNEQFF.